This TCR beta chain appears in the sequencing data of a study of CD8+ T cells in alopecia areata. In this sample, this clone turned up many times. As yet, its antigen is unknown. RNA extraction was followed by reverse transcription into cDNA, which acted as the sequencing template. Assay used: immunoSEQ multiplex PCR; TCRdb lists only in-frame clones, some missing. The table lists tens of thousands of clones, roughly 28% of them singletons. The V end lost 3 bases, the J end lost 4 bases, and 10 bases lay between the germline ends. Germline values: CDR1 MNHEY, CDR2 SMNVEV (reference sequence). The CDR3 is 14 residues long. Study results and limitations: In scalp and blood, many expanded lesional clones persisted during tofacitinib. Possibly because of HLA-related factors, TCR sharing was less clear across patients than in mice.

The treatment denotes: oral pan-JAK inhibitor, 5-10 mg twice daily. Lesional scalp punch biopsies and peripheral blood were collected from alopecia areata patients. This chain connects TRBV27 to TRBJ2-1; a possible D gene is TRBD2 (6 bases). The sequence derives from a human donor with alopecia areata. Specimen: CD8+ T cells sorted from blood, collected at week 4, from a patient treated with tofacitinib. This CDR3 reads CASSFGGSYNEQFF. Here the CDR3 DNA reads TGTGCCAGCAGTTTTGGAGGGAGTTACAATGAGCAGTTCTTC.